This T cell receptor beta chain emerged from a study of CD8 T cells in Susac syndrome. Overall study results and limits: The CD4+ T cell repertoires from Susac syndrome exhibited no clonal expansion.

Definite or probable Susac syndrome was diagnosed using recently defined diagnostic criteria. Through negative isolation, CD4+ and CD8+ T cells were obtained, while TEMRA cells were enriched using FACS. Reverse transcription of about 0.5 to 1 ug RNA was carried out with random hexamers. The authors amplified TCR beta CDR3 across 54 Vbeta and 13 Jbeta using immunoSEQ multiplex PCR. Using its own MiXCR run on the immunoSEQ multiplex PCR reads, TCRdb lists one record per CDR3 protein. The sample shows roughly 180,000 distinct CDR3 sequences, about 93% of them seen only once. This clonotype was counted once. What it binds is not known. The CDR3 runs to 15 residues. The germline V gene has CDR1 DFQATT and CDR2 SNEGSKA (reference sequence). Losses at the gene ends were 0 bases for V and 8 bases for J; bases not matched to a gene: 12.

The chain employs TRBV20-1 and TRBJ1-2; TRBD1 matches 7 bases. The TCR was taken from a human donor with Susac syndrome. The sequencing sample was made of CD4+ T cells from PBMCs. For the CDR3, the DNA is TGCAGTGCTAGAGATCCTGGGACAGCGGAGGAAGGCTACACCTTC. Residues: CSARDPGTAEEGYTF.